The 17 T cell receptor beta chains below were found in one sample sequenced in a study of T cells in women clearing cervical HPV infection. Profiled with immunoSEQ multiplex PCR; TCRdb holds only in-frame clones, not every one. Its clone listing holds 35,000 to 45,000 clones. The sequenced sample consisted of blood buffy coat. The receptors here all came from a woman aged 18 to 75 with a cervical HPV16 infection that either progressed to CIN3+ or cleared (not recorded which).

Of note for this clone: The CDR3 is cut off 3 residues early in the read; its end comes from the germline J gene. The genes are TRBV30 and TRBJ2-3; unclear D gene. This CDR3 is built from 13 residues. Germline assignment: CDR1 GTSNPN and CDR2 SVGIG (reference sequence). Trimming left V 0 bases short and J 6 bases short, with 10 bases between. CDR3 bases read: TGTGCCTGGAGTGTACTTGAGTTGGATACG. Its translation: CAWSVLELDT. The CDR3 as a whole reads CAWSVLELDTQYF.

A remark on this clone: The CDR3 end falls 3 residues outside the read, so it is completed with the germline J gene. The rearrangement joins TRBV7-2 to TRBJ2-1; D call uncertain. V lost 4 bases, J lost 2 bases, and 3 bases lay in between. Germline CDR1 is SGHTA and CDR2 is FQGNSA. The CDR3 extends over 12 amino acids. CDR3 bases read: TGTGCCAGCAGCTCTCCCTACAATGAG. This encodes CASSSPYNE. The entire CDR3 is CASSSPYNEQFF.

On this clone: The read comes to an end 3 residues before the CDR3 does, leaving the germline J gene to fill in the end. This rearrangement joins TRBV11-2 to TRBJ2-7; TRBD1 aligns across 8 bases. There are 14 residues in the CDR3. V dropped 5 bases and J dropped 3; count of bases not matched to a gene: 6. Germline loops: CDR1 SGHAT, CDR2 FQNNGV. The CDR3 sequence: CASSLGQALYEQYF. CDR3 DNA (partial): TGTGCCAGCAGCCTGGGACAGGCCCTCTACGAG. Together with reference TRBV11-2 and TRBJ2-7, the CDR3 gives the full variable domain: EAGVAQSPRYKIIEKRQSVAFWCNPISGHATLYWYQQILGQGPKLLIQFQNNGVVDDSQLPKDRFSAERLKGVDSTLKIQPAKLEDSAVYLCASSLGQALYEQYFGPGTRLTVT.

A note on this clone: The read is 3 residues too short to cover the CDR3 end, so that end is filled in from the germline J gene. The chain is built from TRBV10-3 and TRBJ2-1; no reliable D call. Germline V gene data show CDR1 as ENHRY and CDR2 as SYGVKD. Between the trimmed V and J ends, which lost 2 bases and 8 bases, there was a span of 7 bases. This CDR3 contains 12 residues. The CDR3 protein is CAISEQLDEQFF. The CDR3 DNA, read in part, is TGTGCCATCAGTGAGCAGCTAGATGAG.

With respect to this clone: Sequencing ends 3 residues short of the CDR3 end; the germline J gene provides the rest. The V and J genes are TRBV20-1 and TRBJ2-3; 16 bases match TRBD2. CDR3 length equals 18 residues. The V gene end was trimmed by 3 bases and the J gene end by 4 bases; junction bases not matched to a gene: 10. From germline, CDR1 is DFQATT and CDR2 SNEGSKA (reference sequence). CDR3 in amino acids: CSASAQAGTSGGADTQYF. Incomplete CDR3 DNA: TGCAGTGCTAGCGCGCAGGCTGGGACTAGCGGGGGGGCAGATACG.

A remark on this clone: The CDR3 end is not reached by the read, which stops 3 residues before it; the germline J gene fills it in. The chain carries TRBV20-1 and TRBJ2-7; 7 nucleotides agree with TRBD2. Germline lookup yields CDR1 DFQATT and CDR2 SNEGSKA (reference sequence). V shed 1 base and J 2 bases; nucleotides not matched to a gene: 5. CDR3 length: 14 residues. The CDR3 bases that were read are TGCAGTGCTAGAGGCAGGGAGGGGACCTACGAG. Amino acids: CSARGREGTYE. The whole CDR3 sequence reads CSARGREGTYEQYF.

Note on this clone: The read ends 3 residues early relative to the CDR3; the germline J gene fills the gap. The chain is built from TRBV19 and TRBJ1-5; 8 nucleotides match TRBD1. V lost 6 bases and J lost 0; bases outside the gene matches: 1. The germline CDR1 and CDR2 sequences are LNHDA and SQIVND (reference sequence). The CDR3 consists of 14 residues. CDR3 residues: CASSDRGSNQPQHF. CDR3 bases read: TGTGCCAGTAGCGACAGGGGTAGCAATCAGCCC.

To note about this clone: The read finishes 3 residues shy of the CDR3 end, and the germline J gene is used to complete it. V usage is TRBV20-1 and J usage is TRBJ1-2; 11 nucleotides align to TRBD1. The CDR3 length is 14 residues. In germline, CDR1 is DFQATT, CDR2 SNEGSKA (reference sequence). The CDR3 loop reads CSARGDRGRNDYTF. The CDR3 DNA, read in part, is TGCAGTGCTAGAGGGGACAGGGGGAGGAACGAC.

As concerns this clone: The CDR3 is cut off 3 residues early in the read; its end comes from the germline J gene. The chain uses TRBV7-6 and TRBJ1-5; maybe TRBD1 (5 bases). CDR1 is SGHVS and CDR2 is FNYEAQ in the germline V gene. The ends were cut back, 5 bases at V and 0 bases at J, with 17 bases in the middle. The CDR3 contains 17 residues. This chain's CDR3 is CASSLSPIQGSNQPQHF. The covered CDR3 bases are TGTGCCAGCAGCCTTTCTCCGATTCAGGGTAGCAATCAGCCC.

Here the CDR3 reads CASSSQGDSPLFF. The covered CDR3 bases are TGTGCCAGCAGCTCCCAGGGGGACTCACCA. This chain joins TRBV7-9 and TRBJ1-4; 7 bases align to TRBD1. The read finishes 3 residues shy of the CDR3 end, and the germline J gene is used to complete it. The CDR3 is 13 amino acids. Per germline, CDR1 SEHNR and CDR2 FQNEAQ (reference sequence). Combining the CDR3 with reference TRBV7-9 and TRBJ1-4 gives the whole variable domain DTGVSQNPRHKITKRGQNVTFRCDPISEHNRLYWYRQTLGQGPEFLTYFQNEAQLEKSRLLSDRFSAERPKGSFSTLEIQRTEQGDSAMYLCASSSQGDSPLFFGSGTQLSVL.

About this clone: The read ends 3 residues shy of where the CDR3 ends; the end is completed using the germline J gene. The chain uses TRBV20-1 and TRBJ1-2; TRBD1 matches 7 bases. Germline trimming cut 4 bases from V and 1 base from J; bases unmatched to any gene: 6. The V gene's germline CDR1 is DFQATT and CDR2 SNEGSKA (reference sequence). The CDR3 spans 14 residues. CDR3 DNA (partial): TGCAGTGCTACAACCAGGGGGTTTAACTATGGC. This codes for CSATTRGFNYG. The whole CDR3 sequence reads CSATTRGFNYGYTF.

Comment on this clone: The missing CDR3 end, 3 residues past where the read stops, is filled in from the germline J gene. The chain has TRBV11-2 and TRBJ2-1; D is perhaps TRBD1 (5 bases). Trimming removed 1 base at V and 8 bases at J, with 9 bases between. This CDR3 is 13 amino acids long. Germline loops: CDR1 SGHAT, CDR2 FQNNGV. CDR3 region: CASSLVIRDEQFF. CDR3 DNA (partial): TGTGCCAGCAGCTTAGTAATCAGGGATGAG.

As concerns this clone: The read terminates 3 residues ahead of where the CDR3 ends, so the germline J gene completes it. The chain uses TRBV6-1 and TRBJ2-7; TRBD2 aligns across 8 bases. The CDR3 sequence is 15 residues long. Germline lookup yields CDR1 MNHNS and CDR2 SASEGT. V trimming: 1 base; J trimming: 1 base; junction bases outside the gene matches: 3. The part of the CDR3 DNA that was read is TGTGCCAGCAGTGAAGATAGCGGGGATTCCTACGAG. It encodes CASSEDSGDSYE. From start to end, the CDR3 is CASSEDSGDSYEQYF.

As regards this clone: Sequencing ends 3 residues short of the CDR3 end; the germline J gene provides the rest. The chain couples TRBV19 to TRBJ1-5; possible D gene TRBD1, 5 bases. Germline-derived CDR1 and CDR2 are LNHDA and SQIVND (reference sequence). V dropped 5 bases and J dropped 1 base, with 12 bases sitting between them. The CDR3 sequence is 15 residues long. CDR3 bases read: TGTGCCAGTAGTCCCCAGCGGGGGAGCAATCAGCCC. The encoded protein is CASSPQRGSNQP. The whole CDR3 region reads CASSPQRGSNQPQHF.

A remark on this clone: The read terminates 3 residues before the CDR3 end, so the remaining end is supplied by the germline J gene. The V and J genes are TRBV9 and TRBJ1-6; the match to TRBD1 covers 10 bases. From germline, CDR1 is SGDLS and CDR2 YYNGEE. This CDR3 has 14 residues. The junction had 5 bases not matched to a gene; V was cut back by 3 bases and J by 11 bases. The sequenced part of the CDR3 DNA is TGTGCCAGCAGCGGACAGGGGGCCGGGCCACCC. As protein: CASSGQGAGPP. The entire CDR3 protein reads CASSGQGAGPPLHF. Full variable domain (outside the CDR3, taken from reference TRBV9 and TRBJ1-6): DSGVTQTPKHLITATGQRVTLRCSPRSGDLSVYWYQQSLDQGLQFLIQYYNGEERAKGNILERFSAQQFPDLHSELNLSSLELGDSALYFCASSGQGAGPPLHFGNGTRLTVT.

CDR3 amino acids: CASRVAGEGEQYF. CDR3 DNA (partial): TGTGCCAGTAGAGTGGCGGGAGAGGGCGAG. The chain is built from TRBV19 and TRBJ2-7; TRBD2 aligns across 7 bases. The read halts 3 residues ahead of the CDR3 end, with the missing end drawn from the germline J gene. The V gene's germline CDR1 is LNHDA and CDR2 SQIVND (reference sequence). The length of the CDR3 is 13 residues. After removal of 6 bases from V and 6 bases from J, the junction contained 8 bases not matched to a gene.

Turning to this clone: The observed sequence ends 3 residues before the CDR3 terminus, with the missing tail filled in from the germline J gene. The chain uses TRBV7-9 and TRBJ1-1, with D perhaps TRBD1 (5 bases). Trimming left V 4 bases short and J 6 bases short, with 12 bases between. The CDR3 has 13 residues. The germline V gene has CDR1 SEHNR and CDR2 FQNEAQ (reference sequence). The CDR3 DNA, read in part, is TGTGCCAGCAGCTCGGGGGTCCACGCTGAA. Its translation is CASSSGVHAE. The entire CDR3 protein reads CASSSGVHAEAFF.